Each of the 24 T cell receptor beta chains below was sequenced from the same sample in a study of beta chain features in type 1 diabetes. Findings and caveats of the study: Within each of all four CD4+ subsets, Type 1 diabetes patients had TCRB CDR3s that were moderately but significantly shorter.

These TCRs' antigens remain unknown. Every bit of the isolated RNA underwent reverse transcription, so sequencing read expressed TCRB transcripts. Data came from immunoSEQ multiplex PCR; TCRdb stores just in-frame clones and leaves some out. The table has roughly 700,000 clones, roughly an eighth seen once. Sequencing used naive CD4+ T cells from blood. The source of these receptors is a man aged 18-30 years with type 1 diabetes.

The chain links TRBV25-1 to TRBJ1-4; 7 positions agree with TRBD1. CDR1 MGHDK and CDR2 SYGVNS come from the germline V gene. J was trimmed by 3 bases and V by 4 bases; bases with no gene match: 2. The CDR3 runs 14 residues. The CDR3 bases are TGTGCCAGCAGTGCGGGACAGCCTAATGAAAAACTGTTTTTT. It is translated as CASSAGQPNEKLFF.

This chain joins TRBV11-3 and TRBJ2-1; D ambiguous. The CDR3 has 16 amino acids. Germline assignment: CDR1 SGHNT and CDR2 YENEEA. The V and J ends lost 5 bases and 0 bases respectively, with 14 bases between them. CDR3 sequence reads: CASSLTGRSSYNEQFF. CDR3 sequence (DNA): TGTGCCAGCAGCCTTACCGGGCGGAGCTCCTACAATGAGCAGTTCTTC.

This clone was recorded many times. V usage is TRBV10-3 and J usage is TRBJ2-1; the D is unclear. This CDR3 comprises 14 residues. Germline values: CDR1 ENHRY, CDR2 SYGVKD. Trimming cost V 6 bases and J 3 bases, with 12 bases left between them. The chain's CDR3 is CAIRYSQIYNEQFF. The CDR3, as DNA: TGTGCCATCAGATACTCCCAGATCTACAATGAGCAGTTCTTC.

This clone was detected a few times. The gene calls are TRBV5-1 and TRBJ2-4; D may be TRBD1 or TRBD2 (5 bases each). Germline assignment: CDR1 SGHRS and CDR2 YFSETQ. The CDR3 runs 15 residues. Deletions cut 3 bases from V and 6 bases from J, with 16 bases between. The CDR3 DNA follows: TGCGCCAGCAGCTCCGGGACCCTCGAAGGAAACATTCAGTACTTC. Its translation: CASSSGTLEGNIQYF.

The chain recombines TRBV15 with TRBJ2-3, with D unresolved. The CDR3 contains 14 residues. From germline, CDR1 is LNHNV and CDR2 YYDKDF (reference sequence). V lost 0 bases to trimming and J lost 4 bases, with 8 bases between them. This CDR3 reads CATSRDWPSDTQYF. The DNA for the CDR3 is TGTGCCACCAGCAGAGATTGGCCGTCAGATACGCAGTATTTT.

This clone was counted between two and nine times. The chain joins TRBV9 to TRBJ1-6, with no clear D. Germline values: CDR1 SGDLS, CDR2 YYNGEE. With 0 bases removed from V and 5 bases from J, the gap between germline ends came to 12 bases. CDR3 length: 16 residues. CDR3 sequence: CASSVEGSRNNSPLHF. The CDR3 DNA follows: TGTGCCAGCAGCGTAGAGGGATCTCGGAATAATTCACCCCTCCACTTT.

The chain has TRBV19 and TRBJ2-3; a possible D gene is TRBD2 (7 bases). Trimming took off 6 bases at V and 2 bases at J, with 12 bases between the two ends. This CDR3 comprises 14 residues. Germline CDR1 and CDR2: LNHDA and SQIVND (reference sequence). The CDR3, as DNA: TGTGCCAGTAGCACAGGGACTAACACAGATACGCAGTATTTT. This translates into CASSTGTNTDTQYF.

This clone was seen only a few times. This chain connects TRBV2 to TRBJ2-4, with D possibly matching TRBD2 (6 bases). CDR3 size: 13 residues. The V end was cut by 5 bases, the J end by 8 bases, with 13 bases between. Per germline, CDR1 SNHLY and CDR2 FYNNEI. The CDR3 bases are TGTGCCAGCAGTCTCACAGGAGGGTACATTCAGTACTTC. Protein product: CASSLTGGYIQYF.

This chain joins TRBV27 and TRBJ2-4, with D perhaps assigned TRBD1 or TRBD2 (6 bases each). The CDR3 contains 17 residues. The V gene's germline CDR1 is MNHEY and CDR2 SMNVEV (reference sequence). V dropped 6 bases and J dropped 0 bases, with 18 bases sitting between them. The CDR3 sequence: CASSLFGGSLAKNIQYF. The DNA for the CDR3 is TGTGCCAGCAGCCTCTTCGGGGGCAGCCTAGCCAAAAACATTCAGTACTTC.

The chain recombines TRBV9 with TRBJ2-3, with D possibly matching TRBD2 (6 bases). This CDR3 spans 14 amino acids. In germline, CDR1 is SGDLS, CDR2 YYNGEE. V was cut by 3 bases and J by 3 bases, with 11 bases left in between. CDR3 amino acids: CASSAGTATDTQYF. The CDR3, as DNA: TGTGCCAGCAGCGCCGGGACTGCGACAGATACGCAGTATTTT. Complete variable domain (other parts from reference TRBV9 and TRBJ2-3): DSGVTQTPKHLITATGQRVTLRCSPRSGDLSVYWYQQSLDQGLQFLIQYYNGEERAKGNILERFSAQQFPDLHSELNLSSLELGDSALYFCASSAGTATDTQYFGPGTRLTVL.

This clone was counted a few times. The V and J genes are TRBV28 and TRBJ2-1, with 7 positions matching TRBD1. There are 14 residues in the CDR3. The J segment lost 2 bases and the V segment lost 7 bases, leaving 5 bases of the junction unmatched. The V gene's germline CDR1 is MDHEN and CDR2 SYDVKM. In nucleotides, the CDR3 is TGTGCCAGCACCCGGGACAGTGCCTACAATGAGCAGTTCTTC. This encodes CASTRDSAYNEQFF.

This sequence joins TRBV30 and TRBJ1-2; no clear D. The germline CDR1 and CDR2 sequences are GTSNPN and SVGIG (reference sequence). The CDR3 consists of 10 residues. Trimming stripped 4 bases from V and 6 bases from J, with 6 bases between. CDR3 amino acids: CAWNGNGYTF. The CDR3, as DNA: TGTGCCTGGAACGGTAATGGCTACACCTTC.

The chain links TRBV30 to TRBJ2-1; D may be TRBD1 (6 bases). V dropped 8 bases and J dropped 0 bases, with 14 bases sitting between them. Germline V lookup: CDR1 GTSNPN, CDR2 SVGIG (reference sequence). The CDR3 has 14 residues. The CDR3 reads CARKQGNSYNEQFF. CDR3 nucleotides: TGTGCCCGCAAACAGGGAAACTCCTACAATGAGCAGTTCTTC.

This chain joins TRBV5-4 and TRBJ1-6; D is unresolved. The V end lost 4 bases, the J end lost 8 bases, and 16 bases lay between the germline ends. The CDR3 is made up of 15 amino acids. Germline CDR1 and CDR2: SGHNT and YYREEE (reference sequence). This CDR3 reads CASSPGLLGDSPLHF. Here the CDR3 DNA reads TGTGCCAGCAGCCCCGGGCTCCTTGGGGATTCACCCCTCCACTTT. The full variable domain, its missing parts supplied by reference TRBV5-4 and TRBJ1-6, is ETGVTQSPTHLIKTRGQQVTLRCSSQSGHNTVSWYQQALGQGPQFIFQYYREEENGRGNFPPRFSGLQFPNYSSELNVNALELDDSALYLCASSPGLLGDSPLHFGNGTRLTVT.

The chain links TRBV7-9 to TRBJ2-5; D is possibly TRBD2 (6 bases). Trimming cost V 0 bases and J 4 bases, with 15 bases left between them. The CDR3 runs 16 residues. Germline lookup yields CDR1 SEHNR and CDR2 FQNEAQ (reference sequence). The CDR3, as DNA: TGTGCCAGCAGCTTAGCGGGCTTCGGGAGTGGAGAGACCCAGTACTTC. Its protein is CASSLAGFGSGETQYF.

The rearrangement joins TRBV9 to TRBJ2-7; D remains unclear. V dropped 1 base and J dropped 3 bases, with 11 bases sitting between them. The CDR3 length is 14 residues. The germline gives CDR1 SGDLS, CDR2 YYNGEE. As DNA, the CDR3 is TGTGCCAGCAGCGTATCGGGCAACAGCTACGAGCAGTACTTC. Protein product: CASSVSGNSYEQYF.

The rearrangement joins TRBV2 to TRBJ1-5; no clear D. With 5 bases removed from V and 2 bases from J, the gap between germline ends came to 10 bases. Per germline, CDR1 SNHLY and CDR2 FYNNEI. CDR3 length: 14 amino acids. The CDR3 DNA sequence: TGTGCCAGCAGTACGGAGATGGGCAATCAGCCCCAGCATTTT. It specifies CASSTEMGNQPQHF.

The chain uses TRBV29-1 and TRBJ2-5; tentatively, D is TRBD1 (6 bases). This CDR3 comprises 14 residues. Trimming took off 6 bases at V and 2 bases at J, with 16 bases between the two ends. CDR1 is SQVTM and CDR2 is ANQGSEA in the germline V gene. The CDR3 nucleotides are TGCAGCGTCGGCCGGACAGAAACTCAAGAGACCCAGTACTTC. Its protein is CSVGRTETQETQYF.

This chain uses TRBV5-3 with TRBJ1-5; D not resolved. TRBV5-3 qualifies as an ORF whose function is uncertain. The CDR3 extends over 14 amino acids. V lost 0 bases, J lost 4 bases, and 8 bases lay in between. In DNA, the CDR3 is TGTGCCAGAAGCTTGGAAGAAGGAAATCAGCCCCAGCATTTT. Translated, it gives CARSLEEGNQPQHF.

This clone was seen only a few times. J is TRBJ2-7 and V is TRBV5-1; 8 bases are a match to TRBD1. The germline gives CDR1 SGHRS, CDR2 YFSETQ. V dropped 0 bases and J dropped 3; count of bases not matched to a gene: 5. CDR3 length equals 15 residues. CDR3 nucleotides: TGCGCCAGCAGCTTGGCAGGACAGGGCGGCTACGAGCAGTACTTC. Translation gives CASSLAGQGGYEQYF.

In this sample, this clone turned up a few times. The chain links TRBV6-1 to TRBJ2-1; 7 bases match TRBD2. Germline loops: CDR1 MNHNS, CDR2 SASEGT. Trimming removed 7 bases from V and 0 bases from J; junction bases left unmatched: 3. This CDR3 is built from 14 residues. CDR3 nucleotide sequence: TGTGCCAGCATCGGGGGGAGCTCCTACAATGAGCAGTTCTTC. It translates to CASIGGSSYNEQFF.

The gene calls are TRBV6-1 and TRBJ2-1; either TRBD1 or TRBD2 may supply D (5 bases each). This CDR3 region has 14 residues. Trimming removed 4 bases from V and 6 bases from J, with 13 bases in between. Germline-derived CDR1 and CDR2 are MNHNS and SASEGT. Here the CDR3 reads CASSGNGGGNEQFF. CDR3 in DNA: TGTGCCAGCAGTGGGAATGGGGGTGGCAATGAGCAGTTCTTC.

Only a few counts were recorded for this clone. V gene TRBV10-3 combines with J gene TRBJ2-1; no firm D call. Trimming stripped 4 bases from V and 7 bases from J, with 5 bases between. CDR3 size: 11 residues. Germline V gives CDR1 ENHRY, CDR2 SYGVKD. CDR3 coding DNA: TGTGCCATCAGTGCGGCGAATGAGCAGTTCTTC. This codes for CAISAANEQFF.

The V call is TRBV10-3, the J call TRBJ2-3; TRBD2 matches 8 bases. CDR1 is ENHRY, CDR2 SYGVKD, per germline. The V gene end was trimmed by 6 bases and the J gene end by 4 bases; junction bases not matched to a gene: 6. The CDR3 covers 14 residues. The CDR3: CAIRRGLDSDTQYF. The CDR3 DNA reads TGTGCCATCAGGAGGGGACTAGATTCAGATACGCAGTATTTT.